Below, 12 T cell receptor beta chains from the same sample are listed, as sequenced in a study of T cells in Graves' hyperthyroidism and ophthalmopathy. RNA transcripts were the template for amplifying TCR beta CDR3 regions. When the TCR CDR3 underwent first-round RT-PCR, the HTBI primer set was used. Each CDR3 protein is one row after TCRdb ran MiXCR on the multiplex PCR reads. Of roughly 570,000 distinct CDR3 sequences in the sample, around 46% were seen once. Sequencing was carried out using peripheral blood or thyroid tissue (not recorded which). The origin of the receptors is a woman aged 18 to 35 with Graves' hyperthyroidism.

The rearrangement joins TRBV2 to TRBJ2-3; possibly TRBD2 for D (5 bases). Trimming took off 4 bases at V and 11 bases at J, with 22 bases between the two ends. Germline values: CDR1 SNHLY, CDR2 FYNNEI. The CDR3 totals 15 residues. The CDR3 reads CASSVGRRTYNEQYF. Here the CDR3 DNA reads TGTGCCAGCAGTGTAGGGCGGAGGACCTACAATGAGCAGTATTTT.

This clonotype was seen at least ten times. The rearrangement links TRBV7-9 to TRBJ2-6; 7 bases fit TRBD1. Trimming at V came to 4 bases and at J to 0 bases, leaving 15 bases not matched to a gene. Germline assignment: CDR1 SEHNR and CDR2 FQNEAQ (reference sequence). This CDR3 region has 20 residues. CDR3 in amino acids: CASSSLQEAGGISGANVLTF. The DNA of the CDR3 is TGTGCCAGCAGCTCCCTCCAGGAGGCAGGGGGAATCTCTGGGGCCAACGTCCTGACTTTC.

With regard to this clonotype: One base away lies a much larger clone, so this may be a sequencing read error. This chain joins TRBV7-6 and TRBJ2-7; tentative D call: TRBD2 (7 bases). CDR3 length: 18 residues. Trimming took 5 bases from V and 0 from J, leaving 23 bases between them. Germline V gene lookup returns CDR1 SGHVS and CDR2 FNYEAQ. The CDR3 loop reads CASSRGDLLARSSYEQYF. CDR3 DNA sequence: TGTGCCAGCAGCAGGGGGGACCTACTAGCGAGAAGCTCCTACGAGCAGTACTTC.

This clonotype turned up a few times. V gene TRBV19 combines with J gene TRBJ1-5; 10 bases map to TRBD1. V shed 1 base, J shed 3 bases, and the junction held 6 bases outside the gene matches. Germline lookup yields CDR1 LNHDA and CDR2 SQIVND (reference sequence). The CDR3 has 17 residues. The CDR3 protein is CASSIVWTGGYNQPQHF. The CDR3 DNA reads TGTGCCAGTAGTATAGTCTGGACAGGGGGATACAATCAGCCCCAGCATTTT. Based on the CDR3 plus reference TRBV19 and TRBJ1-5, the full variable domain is DGGITQSPKYLFRKEGQNVTLSCEQNLNHDAMYWYRQDPGQGLRLIYYSQIVNDFQKGDIAEGYSVSREKKESFPLTVTSAQKNPTAFYLCASSIVWTGGYNQPQHFGDGTRLSIL.

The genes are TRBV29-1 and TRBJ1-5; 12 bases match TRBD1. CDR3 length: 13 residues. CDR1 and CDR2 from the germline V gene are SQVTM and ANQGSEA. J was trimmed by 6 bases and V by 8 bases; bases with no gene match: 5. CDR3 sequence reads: CSRDRGPPQPQHF. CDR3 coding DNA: TGCAGCCGGGACAGGGGGCCTCCTCAGCCCCAGCATTTT.

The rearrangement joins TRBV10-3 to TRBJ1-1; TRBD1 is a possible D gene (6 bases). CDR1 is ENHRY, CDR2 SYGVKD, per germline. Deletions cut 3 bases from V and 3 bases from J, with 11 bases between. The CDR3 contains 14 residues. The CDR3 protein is CAISDRGIDTEAFF. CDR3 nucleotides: TGTGCCATCAGTGACAGGGGCATTGACACTGAAGCTTTCTTT.

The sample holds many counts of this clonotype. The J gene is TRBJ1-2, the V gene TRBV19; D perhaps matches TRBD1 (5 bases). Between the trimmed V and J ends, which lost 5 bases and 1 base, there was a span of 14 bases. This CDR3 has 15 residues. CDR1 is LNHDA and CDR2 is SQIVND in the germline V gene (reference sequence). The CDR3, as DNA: TGTGCCAGTAGTCCCGGGGCAGGGAATAACTATGGCTACACCTTC. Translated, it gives CASSPGAGNNYGYTF.

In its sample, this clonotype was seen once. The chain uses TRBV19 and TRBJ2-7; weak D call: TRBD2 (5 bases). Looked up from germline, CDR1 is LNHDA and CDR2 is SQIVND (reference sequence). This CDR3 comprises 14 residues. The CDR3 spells CARDPAESSYEQYF. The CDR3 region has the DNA TGTGCTAGAGATCCAGCGGAGAGCTCCTACGAGCAGTACTTC. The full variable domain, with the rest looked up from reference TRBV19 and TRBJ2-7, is DGGITQSPKYLFRKEGQNVTLSCEQNLNHDAMYWYRQDPGQGLRLIYYSQIVNDFQKGDIAEGYSVSREKKESFPLTVTSAQKNPTAFYLCARDPAESSYEQYFGPGTRLTVT.

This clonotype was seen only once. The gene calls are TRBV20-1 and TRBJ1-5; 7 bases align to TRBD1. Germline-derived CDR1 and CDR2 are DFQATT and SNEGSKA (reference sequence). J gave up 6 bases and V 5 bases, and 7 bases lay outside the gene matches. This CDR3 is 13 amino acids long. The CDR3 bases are TGCAGTGCTTCTACAGGGGAACGTCAGCCCCAGCATTTT. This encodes CSASTGERQPQHF.

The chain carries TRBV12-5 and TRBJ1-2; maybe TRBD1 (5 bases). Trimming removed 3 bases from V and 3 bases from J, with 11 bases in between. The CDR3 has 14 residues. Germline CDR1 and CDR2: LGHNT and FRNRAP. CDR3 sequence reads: CASGFPGLDYGYTF. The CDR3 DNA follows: TGTGCTAGTGGTTTTCCGGGACTGGACTATGGCTACACCTTC.

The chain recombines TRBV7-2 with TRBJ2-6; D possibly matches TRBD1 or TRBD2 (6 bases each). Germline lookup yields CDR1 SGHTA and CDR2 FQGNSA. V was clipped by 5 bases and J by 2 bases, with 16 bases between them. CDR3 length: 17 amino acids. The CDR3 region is CASSQRTGATGANVLTF. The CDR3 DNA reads TGTGCCAGCAGCCAACGGACGGGGGCTACTGGGGCCAACGTCCTGACTTTC.

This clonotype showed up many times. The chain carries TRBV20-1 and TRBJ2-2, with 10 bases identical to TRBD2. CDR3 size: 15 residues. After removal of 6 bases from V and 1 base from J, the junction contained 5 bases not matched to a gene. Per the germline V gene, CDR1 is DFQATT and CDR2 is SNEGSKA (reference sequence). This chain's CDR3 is CSAPSGRENTGELFF. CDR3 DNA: TGCAGTGCCCCCAGCGGGAGGGAGAACACCGGGGAGCTGTTTTTT.